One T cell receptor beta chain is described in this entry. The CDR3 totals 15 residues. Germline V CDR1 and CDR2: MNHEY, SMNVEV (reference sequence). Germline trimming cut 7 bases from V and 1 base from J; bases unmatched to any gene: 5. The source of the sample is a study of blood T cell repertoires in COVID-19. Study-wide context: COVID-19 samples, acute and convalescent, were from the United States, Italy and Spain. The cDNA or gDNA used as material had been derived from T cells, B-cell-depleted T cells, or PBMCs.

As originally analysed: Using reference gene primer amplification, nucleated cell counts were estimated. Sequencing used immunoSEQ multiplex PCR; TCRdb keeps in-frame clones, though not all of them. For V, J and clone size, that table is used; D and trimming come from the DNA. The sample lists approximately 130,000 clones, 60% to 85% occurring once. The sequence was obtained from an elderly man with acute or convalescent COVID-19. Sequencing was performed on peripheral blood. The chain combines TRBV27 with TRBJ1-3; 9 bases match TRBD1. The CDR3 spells CASKQGASSGNTIYF. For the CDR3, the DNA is TGTGCCAGCAAACAGGGGGCCTCGTCTGGAAACACCATATATTTT.